The rows below give T cell receptor beta chains drawn from one sample of a study of T cells in Graves' hyperthyroidism and ophthalmopathy. In TCRdb, the multiplex PCR reads were re-called with MiXCR into one record per CDR3 protein. The repertoire consists of 600,000 to 650,000 distinct CDR3 sequences, with roughly 16% occurring once and the leading ten covering 3% to 4.5%. The sample taken for sequencing was blood. All receptors come from a woman aged 30 to 39 with Graves' hyperthyroidism. The CDR3 runs from the conserved cysteine through the conserved F or W. D genes are given only for firm matches. For some rows the clone size is stated as once, few or many, or as a class when expanded; others skip it.

V gene,J gene,clone size,D gene,CDR3 protein,CDR3 DNA
TRBV12-3/TRBV12-4,TRBJ1-2,many,-,CASSRGGANYGYTF,TGTGCCAGCAGCCGGGGGGGTGCCAACTATGGCTACACCTTC
TRBV12-3/TRBV12-4,TRBJ2-5,many,TRBD2,CASSLLRGGQETQYF,TGTGCCAGCAGTCTCCTGCGCGGGGGCCAAGAGACCCAGTACTTC
TRBV28,TRBJ2-7,many,TRBD1,CASSPDSGTEPYEQYF,TGTGCCAGCAGTCCCGACTCCGGGACAGAGCCCTACGAGCAGTACTTC
TRBV12-3/TRBV12-4,TRBJ2-1,few,TRBD2,CASTPGTSLNEQFF,TGTGCCAGCACCCCCGGGACTAGTTTAAATGAGCAGTTCTTC
TRBV20-1,TRBJ2-3,many,-,CSAPIQDTQYF,TGCAGTGCGCCGATTCAAGATACGCAGTATTTT
TRBV7-2,TRBJ1-6,many,TRBD1,CASSFSRGQGRGSPLHF,TGTGCCAGCAGCTTTAGTAGAGGACAGGGCCGGGGATCACCCCTCCACTTT
TRBV6-1,TRBJ1-1,many,-,CASSQTLSNTEAFF,TGTGCCAGCAGTCAGACTTTATCGAACACTGAAGCTTTCTTT
TRBV6-1,TRBJ2-2,few,TRBD2,CASWRTGTRGTPGELFF,TGTGCCAGCTGGCGGACCGGGACTAGGGGAACACCGGGGGAGCTGTTTTTT
TRBV27,TRBJ2-1,many,TRBD2,CASRGLAVDEQFF,TGTGCCAGCAGAGGACTAGCGGTCGATGAGCAGTTCTTC
TRBV30,TRBJ2-5,few,-,CAWSVRKAGEETQYF,TGTGCCTGGAGTGTACGAAAGGCAGGGGAGGAGACCCAGTACTTC
TRBV4-1,TRBJ2-2,few,-,CASSPTAHLFTGELFF,TGCGCCAGCAGCCCCACCGCACATCTTTTCACCGGGGAGCTGTTTTTT
TRBV20-1,TRBJ2-7,many,TRBD2,CSAPTSGSSYEQYF,TGCAGTGCTCCGACTAGCGGGAGCTCCTACGAGCAGTACTTC
TRBV6-1,TRBJ1-2,many,-,CASSGAVPGSNYGYTF,TGTGCCAGCAGTGGGGCAGTGCCCGGTAGTAACTATGGCTACACCTTC
TRBV19,TRBJ2-5,-,-,CASAEMGGILVTQYF,TGTGCCAGCGCCGAGATGGGTGGAATCCTTGTGACCCAGTACTTC
TRBV24-1,TRBJ1-2,many,TRBD1,CATSGRDRGNYGYTF,TGTGCCACCAGTGGAAGAGACAGGGGGAACTATGGCTACACCTTC
TRBV13,TRBJ1-1,many,-,CASSLTWKRAEAFF,TGTGCCAGCAGCCTAACATGGAAGCGGGCTGAAGCTTTCTTT
TRBV5-1,TRBJ2-7,-,TRBD1,CASSQGAGNSYEQYF,TGCGCCAGCAGTCAGGGGGCAGGAAACTCGTACGAGCAGTACTTC
TRBV12-3/TRBV12-4,TRBJ2-3,-,-,CASSLLYTDTQYF,TGTGCCAGCAGCCTCCTCTACACAGATACGCAGTATTTT
TRBV20-1,TRBJ2-7,few,-,CSARRKFGYEQYF,TGCAGTGCTAGAAGGAAATTCGGATACGAGCAGTACTTC
TRBV7-8,TRBJ2-3,many,TRBD2,CASSPSGGETDTQYF,TGTGCCAGCAGCCCAAGCGGGGGGGAGACAGATACGCAGTATTTT
TRBV7-7,TRBJ2-5,few,-,CASSPGPDIQETQYF,TGTGCTAGCAGCCCAGGGCCGGATATCCAAGAGACCCAGTACTTC
TRBV10-2,TRBJ2-3,few,-,CASSEWAGGFTDTQYF,TGCGCCAGCAGTGAGTGGGCGGGCGGATTCACAGATACGCAGTATTTT
TRBV12-3/TRBV12-4,TRBJ1-5,-,-,CASRHKGMYSNQPQHF,TGTGCCAGCAGACATAAGGGGATGTATAGCAATCAGCCCCAGCATTTT
TRBV9,TRBJ2-1,many,TRBD2,CASSVGTSGRADNEQFF,TGTGCCAGCAGCGTAGGGACTAGCGGGAGGGCCGACAATGAGCAGTTCTTC
TRBV11-2,TRBJ2-3,-,-,CASSLDYSTSIAVTQYF,TGTGCCAGCAGCTTAGACTATTCTACCTCGATAGCGGTTACGCAGTATTTT
TRBV12-5,TRBJ2-5,many,-,CASGEEAGETQYF,TGTGCTAGTGGGGAGGAGGCGGGAGAGACCCAGTACTTC
TRBV6-2/TRBV6-3,TRBJ2-1,few,-,CASSYGAGFYEQFF,TGTGCCAGCAGTTACGGGGCAGGGTTCTATGAGCAGTTCTTC
TRBV5-1,TRBJ1-1,-,-,CASSLGVRRNTEAFF,TGCGCCAGCAGCTTGGGGGTCAGGCGGAACACTGAAGCTTTCTTT
TRBV20-1,TRBJ2-7,many,-,CSARGLFRHSTIYEQYF,TGCAGTGCTAGGGGCTTGTTTAGACACAGCACCATCTACGAGCAGTACTTC
TRBV5-1,TRBJ2-1,few,TRBD1,CASSPPRIQGGDEQFF,TGCGCCAGCAGCCCGCCTCGGATACAGGGGGGCGATGAGCAGTTCTTC
TRBV30,TRBJ1-6,-,-,CAWSTRVIATLNSPLHF,TGTGCCTGGAGTACAAGGGTAATAGCCACTCTTAATTCACCCCTCCACTTT
TRBV28,TRBJ1-5,-,-,CASSSGFNQPQHF,TGTGCCAGCAGTTCAGGATTCAATCAGCCCCAGCATTTT
TRBV6-4,TRBJ1-3,few,-,CASSMGDGNTIYF,TGTGCCAGCAGTATGGGGGATGGAAACACCATATATTTT